These 10 T cell receptor beta chains were all obtained from the same sample, sequenced in a study of T cells in tuberculosis. Clones were sequenced by immunoSEQ multiplex PCR, and TCRdb holds only the in-frame ones, with some missing. The sample records about 36,000 clones, approximately 93% being singletons. Sequencing was performed on PBMCs. These receptors were taken from a donor between 10 and 29 years old with latent tuberculosis or without tuberculosis infection.

This chain links TRBV2 with TRBJ2-2; a weak D match, TRBD2 (5 bases). Looked up from germline, CDR1 is SNHLY and CDR2 is FYNNEI. The CDR3 has 14 residues. V shed 11 bases and J shed 1 base, with 14 bases lying between them. Here the CDR3 reads CASARAENTGELFF. CDR3 coding DNA: TGTGCCTCAGCGAGGGCGGAGAACACCGGGGAGCTGTTTTTT.

The gene calls are TRBV6-6 and TRBJ1-1; D perhaps matches TRBD1 (6 bases). The CDR3 spans 16 residues. V was trimmed by 6 bases and J by 6 bases, leaving 23 bases between them. Germline assignment: CDR1 MNHNY and CDR2 SVGAGI (reference sequence). The CDR3 DNA reads as TGTGCCAGCAGCACCTGGGGTACAACAGGGTTCTCTGAAGCTTTCTTT. Its translation is CASSTWGTTGFSEAFF.

This sequence joins TRBV18 and TRBJ1-4; TRBD1 is a possible D gene (6 bases). Germline assignment: CDR1 KGHSH and CDR2 LQKENI. This CDR3 comprises 15 residues. The germline V and J ends were trimmed by 6 bases and 6 bases, with 17 bases remaining between them. For the CDR3, the DNA is TGTGCCAGCTCTTCCAGGGGTCGGGGTTATGAAAAACTGTTTTTT. Its translation: CASSSRGRGYEKLFF.

The V and J genes are TRBV5-6 and TRBJ2-7, with D perhaps matching TRBD1 (5 bases). From germline, CDR1 is SGHDT and CDR2 YYEEEE. V gave up 4 bases and J gave up 4 bases, with 27 bases separating them. The CDR3 totals 18 residues. Here the CDR3 DNA reads TGTGCCAGCAGCCTAAAGTCCTTTTTGGACAAGGTTAGTTACGAGCAGTACTTC. This encodes CASSLKSFLDKVSYEQYF.

The chain recombines TRBV4-3 with TRBJ1-5; D is possibly TRBD1 (6 bases). Germline V gene sequence: CDR1 LGHNA, CDR2 YSLEER. This CDR3 comprises 16 residues. Trimming removed 1 base at V and 7 bases at J, with 17 bases between. CDR3 coding DNA: TGCGCCAGCAGCCAAGGGTTTTTCGGGGGGCGGCAGCCCCAGCATTTT. This codes for CASSQGFFGGRQPQHF.

This chain links TRBV27 with TRBJ1-2; 7 bases agree with TRBD1. This CDR3 has 13 amino acids. Germline loops: CDR1 MNHEY, CDR2 SMNVEV (reference sequence). The junction had 9 bases not matched to a gene; V was cut back by 6 bases and J by 8 bases. The CDR3: CASSHRDSGGYTF. In DNA, the CDR3 is TGTGCCAGCAGCCACCGGGACAGCGGGGGCTACACCTTC.

The chain is built from TRBV27 and TRBJ1-2; D is undetermined. The CDR3 covers 14 residues. CDR1 and CDR2 from the germline V gene are MNHEY and SMNVEV (reference sequence). With 0 bases removed from V and 0 bases from J, the gap between germline ends came to 5 bases. The DNA of the CDR3 is TGTGCCAGCAGTTTATCGCGCCCTAACTATGGCTACACCTTC. This gives the protein CASSLSRPNYGYTF.

This clone has only a few counts. This CDR3 reads CAWSPTGRGGTDTQYF. The CDR3 nucleotides are TGTGCCTGGAGTCCTACAGGGCGGGGGGGCACAGATACGCAGTATTTT. This chain connects TRBV30 to TRBJ2-3; 8 nucleotides agree with TRBD2. The J segment lost 1 base and the V segment lost 2 bases, leaving 8 bases of the junction unmatched. CDR3 size: 16 residues. The germline CDR1 and CDR2 sequences are GTSNPN and SVGIG (reference sequence).

The chain carries TRBV9 and TRBJ1-2; 12 nucleotides align to TRBD1. The CDR3 spans 16 residues. Germline CDR1 SGDLS, CDR2 YYNGEE. The trim removed 4 bases at V and 5 bases at J, leaving 9 bases unmatched. In DNA, the CDR3 is TGTGCCAGCAGCCTGGAAGGGACAGGGGGCAGTTATGGCTACACCTTC. This codes for CASSLEGTGGSYGYTF. Full variable domain (missing parts from reference TRBV9 and TRBJ1-2): DSGVTQTPKHLITATGQRVTLRCSPRSGDLSVYWYQQSLDQGLQFLIQYYNGEERAKGNILERFSAQQFPDLHSELNLSSLELGDSALYFCASSLEGTGGSYGYTFGSGTRLTVV.

The chain carries TRBV5-1 and TRBJ2-1, with 8 bases aligning to TRBD2. The junction had 10 bases not matched to a gene; V was cut back by 3 bases and J by 8 bases. In germline, CDR1 is SGHRS, CDR2 YFSETQ. The CDR3 runs to 15 residues. The CDR3 reads CASSSRNSGVYEQFF. DNA of the CDR3: TGCGCCAGCAGCTCCAGAAATAGCGGGGTGTATGAGCAGTTCTTC.